The 19 T cell receptor beta chains below come from one sample, sequenced in a study of blood T cell repertoires in COVID-19. The table came from immunoSEQ multiplex PCR; TCRdb's copy has only in-frame clones and leaves some out. The sample lists under 150,000 clones, 80% to 90% occurring once. Specimen: peripheral blood. Source of these receptors: a woman aged 40 to 50 with acute or convalescent COVID-19.

The J gene is TRBJ1-5, the V gene TRBV24-1; TRBD1 agrees at 8 bases. Per the germline V gene, CDR1 is KGHDR and CDR2 is SFDVKD. After removal of 3 bases from V and 4 bases from J, the junction contained 10 bases not matched to a gene. CDR3 length equals 17 residues. Here the CDR3 reads CATSDPARTGHNQPQHF. The CDR3 DNA is TGTGCCACCAGTGATCCTGCCCGGACAGGGCATAATCAGCCCCAGCATTTT.

The sample holds one count of this clone. The chain uses TRBV6-1 and TRBJ1-2; TRBD1 agrees at 9 bases. Germline V CDR1 and CDR2: MNHNS, SASEGT. The CDR3 has 18 amino acids. Losses at the gene ends were 2 bases for V and 6 bases for J; bases not matched to a gene: 16. The chain's CDR3 is CASSEQSPGTGRWDGYTF. The CDR3 coding sequence is TGTGCCAGCAGTGAACAAAGCCCTGGGACAGGGAGATGGGATGGCTACACCTTC.

This rearrangement joins TRBV7-3 to TRBJ2-5; tentatively, D is TRBD2 (6 bases). The CDR3 length is 14 residues. V lost 2 bases and J lost 5, with 12 bases in between. CDR1 is SGHTA and CDR2 is FQGTGA in the germline V gene. The CDR3 bases are TGTGCCAGCAGCTTAGGGGGGATCATGGAGACCCAGTACTTC. Translating gives CASSLGGIMETQYF. Variable domain in full (rest from reference TRBV7-3 and TRBJ2-5): GAGVSQTPSNKVTEKGKYVELRCDPISGHTALYWYRQSLGQGPEFLIYFQGTGAADDSGLPNDRFFAVRPEGSVSTLKIQRTERGDSAVYLCASSLGGIMETQYFGPGTRLLVL.

The gene calls are TRBV5-4 and TRBJ2-1, with D maybe TRBD1 (5 bases). The V end was cut by 0 bases, the J end by 6 bases, with 16 bases between. Germline CDR1 is SGHNT and CDR2 is YYREEE (reference sequence). CDR3 length: 16 residues. The CDR3 sequence: CASSLAFPPQGNEQFF. The CDR3 bases are TGTGCCAGCAGCTTGGCTTTCCCCCCGCAGGGCAATGAGCAGTTCTTC.

The chain has TRBV5-1 and TRBJ2-3; the D gene is possibly TRBD2 (7 bases). The CDR3 is 15 amino acids. Deletions cut 2 bases from V and 4 bases from J, with 14 bases between. The germline V gene has CDR1 SGHRS and CDR2 YFSETQ. This CDR3 reads CASSFITGGADTQYF. The DNA of the CDR3 is TGCGCCAGCAGCTTTATCACGGGGGGCGCAGATACGCAGTATTTT. The full variable domain, in which reference TRBV5-1 and TRBJ2-3 provide the parts outside the CDR3, is KAGVTQTPRYLIKTRGQQVTLSCSPISGHRSVSWYQQTPGQGLQFLFEYFSETQRNKGNFPGRFSGRQFSNSRSEMNVSTLELGDSALYLCASSFITGGADTQYFGPGTRLTVL.

The chain is built from TRBV11-1 and TRBJ2-1; D may be TRBD2 (6 bases). Trimming removed 8 bases at V and 3 bases at J, with 17 bases between. The germline gives CDR1 SGHAT, CDR2 FQDESV (reference sequence). CDR3 size: 15 residues. The CDR3 sequence: CASGVGTGSYNEQFF. For the CDR3, the DNA is TGTGCCAGCGGAGTGGGGACTGGGAGCTACAATGAGCAGTTCTTC.

This clone was picked up one time. The chain carries TRBV6-5 and TRBJ1-6; maybe TRBD1 (5 bases). Trimming pared 6 bases from V and 9 bases from J, leaving 15 bases between. This CDR3 comprises 14 residues. Germline V gives CDR1 MNHEY, CDR2 SVGAGI. The DNA of the CDR3 is TGTGCCAGCAGAGTTCAGGGTCCCCCTTCACCCCTCCACTTT. This encodes CASRVQGPPSPLHF.

The rearrangement uses TRBV10-3 and TRBJ1-1; D is possibly TRBD1 (6 bases). In germline, CDR1 is ENHRY, CDR2 SYGVKD. Trimming left V 4 bases short and J 6 bases short, with 18 bases between. The CDR3 covers 15 residues. The CDR3 loop is CAISGSGADGAEAFF. The CDR3 DNA follows: TGTGCCATCAGTGGGTCAGGGGCCGACGGCGCTGAAGCTTTCTTT.

This clone was seen a few times. The genes are TRBV19 and TRBJ1-1; 7 nucleotides agree with TRBD1. Trimming removed 9 bases from V and 2 bases from J; junction bases left unmatched: 6. The CDR3 extends over 13 amino acids. CDR1 is LNHDA, CDR2 SQIVND, per germline (reference sequence). The DNA of the CDR3 is TGTGCCAGCGGAGACAGGGCAAACACTGAAGCTTTCTTT. Translating gives CASGDRANTEAFF.

In DNA form, the CDR3 reads TGTGCCAGCTCACCGTTACAGAGTTCGAACACCGGGGAGCTGTTTTTT. Its protein is CASSPLQSSNTGELFF. This chain links TRBV18 with TRBJ2-2; D not resolved. Looked up from germline, CDR1 is KGHSH and CDR2 is LQKENI. The CDR3 is 16 residues long. Trimming removed 3 bases at V and 0 bases at J, with 11 bases between.

This clone has just a few counts. The CDR3 sequence is CASSSQGVGTGELFF. CDR3 in DNA: TGTGCCAGCAGCTCACAGGGGGTGGGCACCGGGGAGCTGTTTTTT. The V gene is TRBV25-1, the J gene TRBJ2-2; 8 positions match TRBD1. The germline gives CDR1 MGHDK, CDR2 SYGVNS. The V segment lost 6 bases and the J segment 4 bases; nucleotides outside the gene matches: 7. The CDR3 is 15 residues long.

The rearrangement links TRBV7-9 to TRBJ2-3, with 9 positions matching TRBD2. Per germline, CDR1 SEHNR and CDR2 FQNEAQ (reference sequence). After removal of 1 base from V and 4 bases from J, the junction contained 6 bases not matched to a gene. The CDR3 runs 16 residues. The CDR3 sequence: CASSLGGGGGPDTQYF. In nucleotides, the CDR3 is TGTGCCAGCAGCTTAGGTGGCGGGGGGGGCCCAGATACGCAGTATTTT.

This clone was observed a handful of times. This rearrangement joins TRBV4-3 to TRBJ1-6; the D gene is possibly TRBD1 (5 bases). The germline gives CDR1 LGHNA, CDR2 YSLEER. The CDR3 runs to 15 residues. V gave up 1 base and J gave up 8 bases, with 12 bases separating them. CDR3 nucleotides: TGCGCCAGCAGCCAAGGTACAGGTGGCGATTCACCCCTCCACTTT. Its translation is CASSQGTGGDSPLHF.

This chain links TRBV6-1 with TRBJ2-7; D may be TRBD1 (6 bases). CDR1 and CDR2 from the germline V gene are MNHNS and SASEGT. Trimming cost V 0 bases and J 2 bases, with 14 bases left between them. The length of the CDR3 is 16 residues. The CDR3 region is CASSEAQRQAPYEQYF. The CDR3 nucleotides are TGTGCCAGCAGTGAAGCCCAAAGACAGGCACCCTACGAGCAGTACTTC.

The rearrangement joins TRBV27 to TRBJ2-7; no reliable D call. V lost 5 bases, J lost 2 bases, and 13 bases lay in between. This CDR3 contains 14 residues. The germline V gene encodes CDR1 MNHEY and CDR2 SMNVEV (reference sequence). The CDR3 reads CASSARHTPYEQYF. DNA of the CDR3: TGTGCCAGCAGTGCCCGACACACCCCCTACGAGCAGTACTTC.

The rearrangement joins TRBV2 to TRBJ2-3; D is possibly TRBD1 (5 bases). Trimming removed 8 bases at V and 6 bases at J, with 24 bases between. From germline, CDR1 is SNHLY and CDR2 FYNNEI. This CDR3 spans 16 amino acids. CDR3 DNA sequence: TGTGCCAGCCTTAAGGGGCCAGGGCCCCGGTTCGATACGCAGTATTTT. It translates to CASLKGPGPRFDTQYF.

The CDR3 DNA sequence: TGTGCCAGCTCACCCCGGGAATTTGACAATCAGCCCCAGCATTTT. Protein sequence: CASSPREFDNQPQHF. This chain joins TRBV18 and TRBJ1-5; D is undetermined. The V end lost 3 bases, the J end lost 3 bases, and 12 bases lay between the germline ends. The CDR3 contains 15 residues. Germline values: CDR1 KGHSH, CDR2 LQKENI.

Comments on this clone: Other DNA sequences in this sample translate to the same CDR3. The CDR3 region is CASSSDGGYGYTF. As DNA, the CDR3 is TGCGCCAGCAGCTCCGACGGGGGTTATGGCTACACCTTC. This chain joins TRBV5-1 and TRBJ1-2; TRBD1 is a possible D gene (5 bases). There are 13 residues in the CDR3. Between the trimmed V and J ends, which lost 3 bases and 5 bases, there was a span of 11 bases. Germline lookup yields CDR1 SGHRS and CDR2 YFSETQ.

A remark on this clone: Other DNA sequences of this sample code for an identical CDR3. The chain links TRBV30 to TRBJ2-1; TRBD2 agrees at 9 bases. The CDR3 extends over 14 amino acids. Germline values: CDR1 GTSNPN, CDR2 SVGIG (reference sequence). V gave up 1 base and J gave up 4 bases; unmatched junction bases: 2. The CDR3 DNA reads TGTGCCTGGAGTGGGCTAGCGGGATACAATGAGCAGTTCTTC. It is translated as CAWSGLAGYNEQFF.